The 21 T cell receptor beta chains listed next were all sequenced from one sample in a study of identical twins. TCRdb used MiXCR to reprocess the 5' RACE reads, holding one entry per CDR3 protein. This table holds roughly 710,000 distinct CDR3 sequences, 5.5% to 6.5% found once. Source material: naive T cells sorted from blood. Source of these receptors: a man between 18 and 35 years old in good health.

J is TRBJ1-2 and V is TRBV5-1; possibly TRBD1 for D (6 bases). The V end was cut by 1 base, the J end by 1 base, with 14 bases between. In germline, CDR1 is SGHRS, CDR2 YFSETQ. The CDR3 has 16 residues. The CDR3 protein is CASSLSLQGFNYGYTF. CDR3 DNA: TGCGCCAGCAGCTTGAGCCTACAGGGATTTAACTATGGCTACACCTTC.

This clonotype occurred many times. V and J are TRBV27 and TRBJ2-7, with D unclear. The germline V and J ends were trimmed by 5 bases and 6 bases, with 8 bases remaining between them. The CDR3 covers 11 residues. CDR1 is MNHEY, CDR2 SMNVEV, per germline (reference sequence). The CDR3 nucleotides read TGTGCCAGCAGTGGGCTGGGCGAGCAGTACTTC. Translation gives CASSGLGEQYF.

The table lists this clonotype with many counts. This chain joins TRBV11-1 and TRBJ1-1; D is possibly TRBD1 (5 bases). V lost 5 bases, J lost 0 bases, and 22 bases lay in between. The CDR3 is made up of 18 amino acids. Germline assignment: CDR1 SGHAT and CDR2 FQDESV (reference sequence). The DNA of the CDR3 is TGTGCCAGCAGCGTGATAGGCCAAGGGGCCACCATGAACACTGAAGCTTTCTTT. It translates to CASSVIGQGATMNTEAFF.

This clonotype has a handful of counts. This chain joins TRBV20-1 and TRBJ1-5; D possibly corresponds to TRBD1 (5 bases). This CDR3 region has 15 residues. Deletions cut 0 bases from V and 4 bases from J, with 13 bases between. Germline CDR1 is DFQATT and CDR2 is SNEGSKA (reference sequence). DNA of the CDR3: TGCAGTGCTAGAGATTATCGGGGGGGGAATCAGCCCCAGCATTTT. It translates to CSARDYRGGNQPQHF.

Many counts were recorded for this clonotype. The J gene is TRBJ2-5, the V gene TRBV20-1; 8 positions match TRBD1. CDR3 length: 13 residues. CDR1 is DFQATT and CDR2 is SNEGSKA in the germline V gene (reference sequence). J lost 4 bases, V lost 6 bases, and 7 bases had no gene match. The CDR3 protein is CSAPRGTGETQYF. CDR3 DNA: TGCAGTGCCCCCAGGGGGACAGGAGAGACCCAGTACTTC.

This rearrangement joins TRBV11-2 to TRBJ2-7, with TRBD2 matching over 7 bases. V was pared by 2 bases and J by 2 bases, with 9 bases of the junction left unmatched. The germline CDR1 and CDR2 sequences are SGHAT and FQNNGV. The CDR3 totals 16 residues. The CDR3 DNA is TGTGCCAGCAGCTTATGGCCAGCGGGGAAAACCTACGAGCAGTACGTC. Translated: CASSLWPAGKTYEQYV.

This clonotype was detected many times. This chain links TRBV7-2 with TRBJ1-5; a possible D gene is TRBD1 (5 bases). Trimming took off 5 bases at V and 3 bases at J, with 14 bases between the two ends. The CDR3 totals 15 residues. The germline CDR1 and CDR2 sequences are SGHTA and FQGNSA. CDR3 sequence (DNA): TGTGCCAGCAGCACAGTCGGGGGATACAATCAGCCCCAGCATTTT. Translated: CASSTVGGYNQPQHF.

The sample holds many counts of this clonotype. This chain uses TRBV20-1 with TRBJ2-3; 9 nucleotides match TRBD2. The V segment lost 3 bases and the J segment 6 bases; nucleotides outside the gene matches: 7. The CDR3 length is 14 residues. The V gene's germline CDR1 is DFQATT and CDR2 SNEGSKA (reference sequence). For the CDR3, the DNA is TGCAGTGCTAGCGCGGGAGGGTTAGAGGATACGCAGTATTTT. Its protein is CSASAGGLEDTQYF.

This clonotype was observed a handful of times. V gene TRBV5-5 combines with J gene TRBJ1-1, with TRBD1 as a possible D gene (6 bases). The germline V gene has CDR1 SGHKS and CDR2 YYEKEE (reference sequence). The CDR3 runs to 13 residues. V dropped 7 bases and J dropped 3 bases, with 13 bases sitting between them. The CDR3 coding sequence is TGTGCCAGCCACAGGGTTAGGGACACTGAAGCTTTCTTT. Its protein is CASHRVRDTEAFF.

In this sample, this clonotype turned up a few times. CDR3 sequence reads: CASSHVALAGAKPTDTQYF. CDR3 DNA sequence: TGCGCCAGCAGCCATGTGGCACTAGCGGGAGCGAAACCCACAGATACGCAGTATTTT. The chain recombines TRBV5-1 with TRBJ2-3; 11 bases map to TRBD2. Germline values: CDR1 SGHRS, CDR2 YFSETQ. The length of the CDR3 is 19 residues. With 4 bases clipped from V and 2 bases from J, the junction kept 15 bases outside the gene matches.

The chain joins TRBV29-1 to TRBJ2-3; 7 bases fit TRBD2. The germline V gene has CDR1 SQVTM and CDR2 ANQGSEA. The CDR3 totals 14 residues. The V segment lost 8 bases and the J segment 6 bases; nucleotides outside the gene matches: 14. CDR3 sequence: CSTSGGPGGDTQYF. CDR3 in DNA: TGCAGCACCTCGGGAGGCCCCGGCGGGGATACGCAGTATTTT.

The table lists this clonotype with many counts. The V call is TRBV20-1, the J call TRBJ2-1; 12 bases align to TRBD2. Looked up from germline, CDR1 is DFQATT and CDR2 is SNEGSKA (reference sequence). V dropped 0 bases and J dropped 8; count of bases not matched to a gene: 14. There are 18 residues in the CDR3. The CDR3 sequence is CSARDPLTSGSLFYEQFF. The CDR3 coding sequence is TGCAGTGCTAGAGATCCCCTGACTAGCGGGAGTCTCTTCTATGAGCAGTTCTTC.

A few counts support this clonotype. The DNA of the CDR3 is TGTGCCAGCAGCCCACGGACTAGCGGGAGCGCAGATACGCAGTATTTT. Protein sequence: CASSPRTSGSADTQYF. The gene calls are TRBV7-9 and TRBJ2-3, with TRBD2 matching over 13 bases. The J segment lost 4 bases and the V segment lost 5 bases, leaving 6 bases of the junction unmatched. CDR1 SEHNR and CDR2 FQNEAQ come from the germline V gene (reference sequence). This CDR3 contains 16 residues.

Ten or more counts support this clonotype. This sequence joins TRBV5-1 and TRBJ2-3; maybe TRBD2 (6 bases). Trimming removed 5 bases from V and 3 bases from J, with 19 bases in between. The germline V gene has CDR1 SGHRS and CDR2 YFSETQ. The CDR3 is 16 residues long. CDR3 nucleotides: TGCGCCAGCAGATTAGCCGGGACTCGCATGACAGATACGCAGTATTTT. Its translation: CASRLAGTRMTDTQYF.

This clonotype occurred many times. The chain recombines TRBV7-8 with TRBJ2-2, with 7 positions matching TRBD2. Losses at the gene ends were 7 bases for V and 7 bases for J; bases not matched to a gene: 12. The CDR3 length is 15 residues. Germline CDR1 and CDR2: SGHVS and FQNEAQ. CDR3 DNA sequence: TGTGCCAGCACCGTCGCCGGGACTACAATCGGGGAGCTGTTTTTT. Protein sequence: CASTVAGTTIGELFF.

This clonotype was seen many times. This chain links TRBV29-1 with TRBJ2-5; 10 bases align to TRBD1. CDR1 and CDR2 (germline): SQVTM, ANQGSEA. The CDR3 has 14 residues. With 6 bases clipped from V and 3 bases from J, the junction kept 7 bases outside the gene matches. CDR3 in amino acids: CSVGGGQGEETQYF. As DNA, the CDR3 is TGCAGCGTCGGTGGAGGACAGGGGGAAGAGACCCAGTACTTC.

This chain links TRBV27 with TRBJ2-6, with D hard to call. The CDR3 consists of 16 residues. Germline CDR1 and CDR2: MNHEY and SMNVEV (reference sequence). V dropped 4 bases and J dropped 4 bases, with 14 bases sitting between them. The CDR3 region is CASSSRPPRGANVLTF. DNA of the CDR3: TGTGCCAGCAGTTCCCGGCCCCCTCGGGGGGCCAACGTCCTGACTTTC.

There are a few counts of this clonotype. The rearrangement joins TRBV10-3 to TRBJ1-6; D may be TRBD1 (5 bases). Trimming took 3 bases from V and 9 from J, leaving 12 bases between them. This CDR3 comprises 14 residues. Germline loops: CDR1 ENHRY, CDR2 SYGVKD. Here the CDR3 reads CAISDQDKGSPLHF. In DNA form, the CDR3 reads TGTGCCATCAGTGATCAGGACAAAGGTTCACCCCTCCACTTT.

This chain uses TRBV24-1 with TRBJ2-1; TRBD1 or TRBD2 may be the D gene (5 bases each). In germline, CDR1 is KGHDR, CDR2 SFDVKD. This CDR3 has 12 residues. V was pared by 9 bases and J by 5 bases, with 10 bases between. The CDR3 DNA sequence: TGTGCCACCCGGGGCAAAAACAATGAGCAGTTCTTC. Translated, it gives CATRGKNNEQFF.

There are many counts of this clonotype. The chain joins TRBV12-5 to TRBJ2-7; 12 bases are shared with TRBD1. CDR1 LGHNT and CDR2 FRNRAP come from the germline V gene. Germline trimming cut 11 bases from V and 4 bases from J; bases unmatched to any gene: 3. The CDR3 sequence is 12 residues long. The chain's CDR3 is CAGGQGAYEQYV. CDR3 bases: TGTGCTGGGGGACAGGGGGCTTACGAGCAGTACGTC.

V and J are TRBV2 and TRBJ2-7; the match to TRBD1 covers 7 bases. Germline CDR1 is SNHLY and CDR2 is FYNNEI. J was trimmed by 6 bases and V by 6 bases; bases with no gene match: 8. The CDR3 consists of 13 residues. The CDR3, as DNA: TGTGCCAGCAGAGGACAGGCGGTCTTCGAGCAGTACTTC. Translation gives CASRGQAVFEQYF.